The rows below give T cell receptor beta chains drawn from one sample of a study of graft-versus-host responses after intestinal transplantation. Their antigens remain unidentified. Assay: immunoSEQ multiplex PCR; the TCRdb copy retains only in-frame clones and omits some. The repertoire has about 110,000 clones, just over 90% of them found once; the top ten carry around 0.55%. This specimen was unstimulated CD8+ T cells sorted from spleen or lymph node cells, taken before intestinal transplant. These TCRs come from a human donor who received an intestinal transplant. CDR3s include the opening cysteine and the closing phenylalanine or tryptophan. Fields, in order: V gene, J gene, D gene, clone size, CDR3 DNA, CDR3 protein. The D gene is left open where the match is weak. The listing skips clone size in some rows; elsewhere it reads once, few, many or a size class.

v_gene: TRBV2
j_gene: TRBJ2-7
d_gene: .
abundance: .
CDR3nt: TGTGCCAGCACCTCAAATGTAGGGTTCTCCGAGCAGTACTTC
CDR3aa: CASTSNVGFSEQYF

v_gene: TRBV11-2
j_gene: TRBJ2-7
d_gene: .
abundance: few
CDR3nt: TGTGCCAGCAGCTTGGGGCCGGCCTCCTACGAGCAGTACTTC
CDR3aa: CASSLGPASYEQYF

v_gene: TRBV2
j_gene: TRBJ2-1
d_gene: .
abundance: .
CDR3nt: TGTGCCAGCAGTGAAGAGACTAGCTCCTACAATGAGCAGTTCTTC
CDR3aa: CASSEETSSYNEQFF

v_gene: TRBV6-5
j_gene: TRBJ2-1
d_gene: .
abundance: .
CDR3nt: TGTGCCAGCAGTCCTAGCAACACTGAGCAGTTCTTC
CDR3aa: CASSPSNTEQFF

v_gene: TRBV5-5
j_gene: TRBJ2-7
d_gene: TRBD1
abundance: .
CDR3nt: TGTGCCAGCAGCTTGGGATGGACAGGGCCCTACGAGCAGTACTTC
CDR3aa: CASSLGWTGPYEQYF

v_gene: TRBV5-5
j_gene: TRBJ2-7
d_gene: .
abundance: .
CDR3nt: TGTGCCAGCAGTCTCGGGAGTGACTACGAGCAGTACTTC
CDR3aa: CASSLGSDYEQYF

v_gene: TRBV19
j_gene: TRBJ2-7
d_gene: .
abundance: .
CDR3nt: TGTGCCAGTAGTGTGGGGGGAACAGGGGAGCAGTACTTC
CDR3aa: CASSVGGTGEQYF

v_gene: TRBV5-6
j_gene: TRBJ2-5
d_gene: .
abundance: once
CDR3nt: TGTGCCAGCAGCTCCCCGGCCATGTGGGTGGAGACCCAGTACTTC
CDR3aa: CASSSPAMWVETQYF

v_gene: TRBV13
j_gene: TRBJ2-7
d_gene: .
abundance: .
CDR3nt: TGTGCCAGCAGCTCCAGACTCGGGTCCTACGAGCAGTACTTC
CDR3aa: CASSSRLGSYEQYF

v_gene: TRBV7-9
j_gene: TRBJ2-5
d_gene: .
abundance: .
CDR3nt: TGTGCCACTCCGCTGGAGGGGAGACCCCAGTACTTC
CDR3aa: CATPLEGRPQYF

v_gene: TRBV9
j_gene: TRBJ2-7
d_gene: .
abundance: .
CDR3nt: TGTGCCAGCAGCGTAGAGGGGGGCTCCTACGAGCAGTACTTC
CDR3aa: CASSVEGGSYEQYF

v_gene: TRBV7-6
j_gene: TRBJ2-1
d_gene: TRBD1
abundance: .
CDR3nt: TGTGCCAGCAGCCCGGACAGGGGACTCAATGAGCAGTTCTTC
CDR3aa: CASSPDRGLNEQFF

v_gene: TRBV5-4
j_gene: TRBJ2-7
d_gene: .
abundance: .
CDR3nt: TGTGCCAGCAGCCAGAAACGGGGGCTCTACGAGCAGTACTTC
CDR3aa: CASSQKRGLYEQYF

v_gene: TRBV7-9
j_gene: TRBJ2-6
d_gene: .
abundance: .
CDR3nt: TGTGCCAGCAGCTTCCTCGTCCTCTCTGGGGCCAACGTCCTGACTTTC
CDR3aa: CASSFLVLSGANVLTF

v_gene: TRBV27
j_gene: TRBJ2-1
d_gene: .
abundance: .
CDR3nt: TGTGCCAGCAGTTTAAACGGCTATGAGCAGTTCTTC
CDR3aa: CASSLNGYEQFF

v_gene: TRBV4-1
j_gene: TRBJ2-7
d_gene: .
abundance: .
CDR3nt: TGCGCCAGCAGCCAAGAGACCGGAGGGCGCGCCTACGAGCAGTACTTC
CDR3aa: CASSQETGGRAYEQYF

v_gene: TRBV9
j_gene: TRBJ2-1
d_gene: TRBD2
abundance: .
CDR3nt: TGTGCCAGCAGCGTAGGGGGGACTAGCGGTGTGGCAGGCTACAATGAGCAGTTCTTC
CDR3aa: CASSVGGTSGVAGYNEQFF

v_gene: TRBV4-2
j_gene: TRBJ2-7
d_gene: TRBD2
abundance: .
CDR3nt: TGTGCCAGCAGCGACCTTAGCGGGGACGACTCCTACGAGCAGTACTTC
CDR3aa: CASSDLSGDDSYEQYF

v_gene: TRBV19
j_gene: TRBJ2-7
d_gene: TRBD2
abundance: .
CDR3nt: TGTGCCAGTAGCCCGGGACTAGCGGGAGTATACGAGCAGTACTTC
CDR3aa: CASSPGLAGVYEQYF

v_gene: TRBV4-1
j_gene: TRBJ1-5
d_gene: .
abundance: .
CDR3nt: TGCGCCAGCAGCCAAGTTACGGACAGTTACAATCAGCCCCAGCATTTT
CDR3aa: CASSQVTDSYNQPQHF

v_gene: TRBV7-9
j_gene: TRBJ2-7
d_gene: TRBD2
abundance: once
CDR3nt: TGTGCCAGCAGCCACGGACTAGCGGGACCGACTTCCTACGAGCAGTACTTC
CDR3aa: CASSHGLAGPTSYEQYF

v_gene: TRBV10-3
j_gene: TRBJ2-5
d_gene: .
abundance: once
CDR3nt: TGTGCCATCAGTGAGTCCCTGGCAACTGAACTAAGCCGTCCTCAAGAGACCCAGTACTTC
CDR3aa: CAISESLATELSRPQETQYF

v_gene: TRBV14
j_gene: TRBJ2-2
d_gene: .
abundance: .
CDR3nt: TGTGCCAGCAGCCAAGCCCCATACGGGGAGCTGTTTTTT
CDR3aa: CASSQAPYGELFF

v_gene: TRBV19
j_gene: TRBJ2-1
d_gene: TRBD1
abundance: .
CDR3nt: TGTGCCAGTAGTATCCTACAGGGGGCTTACAATGAGCAGTTCTTC
CDR3aa: CASSILQGAYNEQFF

v_gene: TRBV5-6
j_gene: TRBJ2-7
d_gene: .
abundance: .
CDR3nt: TGTGCCAGCAGCTTGGGGGGGGGCCCCTACGAGCAGTACTTC
CDR3aa: CASSLGGGPYEQYF

v_gene: TRBV7-3
j_gene: TRBJ2-1
d_gene: TRBD2
abundance: once
CDR3nt: TGTGCCAGCAGCTTAGGGCTAGCGGAAGGGGTCAATGAGCAGTTCTTC
CDR3aa: CASSLGLAEGVNEQFF

v_gene: TRBV7-8
j_gene: TRBJ2-1
d_gene: .
abundance: .
CDR3nt: TGTGCCAGCAGCTCGAGACGGGGGAATGAGCAGTTCTTC
CDR3aa: CASSSRRGNEQFF

v_gene: TRBV6-1
j_gene: TRBJ2-3
d_gene: .
abundance: .
CDR3nt: TGTGCCAGCAGTGAAGGGCGGGGTACTAGCACAGATACGCAGTATTTT
CDR3aa: CASSEGRGTSTDTQYF

v_gene: TRBV27
j_gene: TRBJ2-1
d_gene: .
abundance: .
CDR3nt: TGTGCCAGCAGTTTACAGAGCAGGGTTAATGAGCAGTTCTTC
CDR3aa: CASSLQSRVNEQFF

v_gene: TRBV19
j_gene: TRBJ2-7
d_gene: .
abundance: .
CDR3nt: TGTGCCAGTAGTTCCCTTCCTGGGGTTGGCGAGAACGAGCAGTACTTC
CDR3aa: CASSSLPGVGENEQYF

v_gene: TRBV29-1
j_gene: TRBJ2-7
d_gene: .
abundance: .
CDR3nt: TGCAGCGTTGAAGGAGCCAGGGCCTACGAGCAGTACTTC
CDR3aa: CSVEGARAYEQYF

v_gene: TRBV7-9
j_gene: TRBJ2-7
d_gene: TRBD1
abundance: .
CDR3nt: TGTGCCAGCAGCTACCCCGGGACAGGGAGCTACGAGCAGTACTTC
CDR3aa: CASSYPGTGSYEQYF

v_gene: TRBV28
j_gene: TRBJ2-1
d_gene: TRBD2
abundance: .
CDR3nt: TGTGCCAGCAGACTAGCGGGAGGGAATGAGCAGTTCTTC
CDR3aa: CASRLAGGNEQFF

v_gene: TRBV13
j_gene: TRBJ2-5
d_gene: .
abundance: once
CDR3nt: TGTGCCAGCAGCTCAACGGATGACGAACAAGAGACCCAGTACTTC
CDR3aa: CASSSTDDEQETQYF

v_gene: TRBV29-1
j_gene: TRBJ2-2
d_gene: TRBD2
abundance: .
CDR3nt: TGCAGCGTTCCGGCGGGAGGCCTGAACACCGGGGAGCTGTTTTTT
CDR3aa: CSVPAGGLNTGELFF

v_gene: TRBV4-1
j_gene: TRBJ1-2
d_gene: TRBD1
abundance: .
CDR3nt: TGCGCCAGCAGCCAAGACGGGACAGGATTAACCTATGGCTACACCTTC
CDR3aa: CASSQDGTGLTYGYTF

v_gene: TRBV27
j_gene: TRBJ1-2
d_gene: .
abundance: .
CDR3nt: TGTGCCAGCAGGGACAGCGGCCTTAACTATGGCTACACCTTC
CDR3aa: CASRDSGLNYGYTF

v_gene: TRBV6-5
j_gene: TRBJ2-3
d_gene: .
abundance: .
CDR3nt: TGTGCCAGCAGTTACAGAGTTGGCCCTGCCGGGCATACGCAGTATTTT
CDR3aa: CASSYRVGPAGHTQYF

v_gene: TRBV28
j_gene: TRBJ1-1
d_gene: TRBD1
abundance: once
CDR3nt: TGTGCCAGCAGTCTAACTACGACAGGGACCACTGAAGCTTTCTTT
CDR3aa: CASSLTTTGTTEAFF

v_gene: TRBV4-2
j_gene: TRBJ1-1
d_gene: .
abundance: .
CDR3nt: TGTGCCAGCAGCCAGGAGCGACAGGCCCGAGGGGCTTTCTTT
CDR3aa: CASSQERQARGAFF

v_gene: TRBV29-1
j_gene: TRBJ2-1
d_gene: .
abundance: .
CDR3nt: TGCAGCGTTGAATCGGTCCTAAAACCGGGGCGGCCACTCAATGAGCAGTTCTTC
CDR3aa: CSVESVLKPGRPLNEQFF

v_gene: TRBV6-1
j_gene: TRBJ1-1
d_gene: .
abundance: .
CDR3nt: TGTGCCAGCAGCTGGGGGAACGGGCTGAACACTGAAGCTTTCTTT
CDR3aa: CASSWGNGLNTEAFF

v_gene: TRBV2
j_gene: TRBJ1-5
d_gene: TRBD1
abundance: .
CDR3nt: TGTGCCAGCAGTGGATTGGGGACAGGGTTAAATCAGCCCCAGCATTTT
CDR3aa: CASSGLGTGLNQPQHF

v_gene: TRBV10-3
j_gene: TRBJ1-1
d_gene: TRBD1
abundance: .
CDR3nt: TGTGCCACAGATGATGTCCGGGACAGGGGGCGACGGACTGAAGCTTTCTTT
CDR3aa: CATDDVRDRGRRTEAFF

v_gene: TRBV7-9
j_gene: TRBJ2-7
d_gene: .
abundance: .
CDR3nt: TGTGCCAGCAGCGTTAGACAGGCGGCCGAGCAGTACTTC
CDR3aa: CASSVRQAAEQYF

v_gene: TRBV11-2
j_gene: TRBJ2-1
d_gene: .
abundance: once
CDR3nt: TGTGCCAGCAGCTTGAGGGCCAATGAGCAGTTCTTC
CDR3aa: CASSLRANEQFF

v_gene: TRBV7-9
j_gene: TRBJ2-2
d_gene: .
abundance: .
CDR3nt: TGTGCCAGCATCCCGCCCGGAGGGGGGGTCGCCGGGGAGCTGTTTTTT
CDR3aa: CASIPPGGGVAGELFF

v_gene: TRBV19
j_gene: TRBJ1-5
d_gene: .
abundance: .
CDR3nt: TGTGCCAGTAGTATAGCAATGGGTAATCAGCCCCAGCATTTT
CDR3aa: CASSIAMGNQPQHF

v_gene: TRBV15
j_gene: TRBJ1-3
d_gene: .
abundance: once
CDR3nt: TGTGCCACCAGCCTCTCGAGGGCAAACACCATATATTTT
CDR3aa: CATSLSRANTIYF

v_gene: TRBV6-5
j_gene: TRBJ2-1
d_gene: .
abundance: .
CDR3nt: TGTGCCAGCAGTCCCGGGACAAGCGACAATGAGCAGTTCTTC
CDR3aa: CASSPGTSDNEQFF

v_gene: TRBV19
j_gene: TRBJ2-7
d_gene: .
abundance: .
CDR3nt: TGTGCCAGTAGTATGTGGAGCGGGTCGCCCTACGAGCAGTACTTC
CDR3aa: CASSMWSGSPYEQYF

v_gene: TRBV19
j_gene: TRBJ2-1
d_gene: .
abundance: .
CDR3nt: TGTGCCAGTAGTTGGCCGACGGGTAGCTATGAGCAGTTCTTC
CDR3aa: CASSWPTGSYEQFF

v_gene: TRBV7-9
j_gene: TRBJ2-7
d_gene: .
abundance: .
CDR3nt: TGTGCCAGCAGCTTAGCGGGCGATTTGGACTACGAGCAGTACTTC
CDR3aa: CASSLAGDLDYEQYF

v_gene: TRBV2
j_gene: TRBJ1-2
d_gene: TRBD1
abundance: few
CDR3nt: TGTGCCAGCAGGACAGACAGGGGGCATCACTATGGCTACACCTTC
CDR3aa: CASRTDRGHHYGYTF

v_gene: TRBV7-6
j_gene: TRBJ2-1
d_gene: TRBD2
abundance: .
CDR3nt: TGTGCCAGCAGCTTATTTCTAGCGGGAGCAAATGAGCAGTTCTTC
CDR3aa: CASSLFLAGANEQFF

v_gene: TRBV6-1
j_gene: TRBJ2-2
d_gene: TRBD2
abundance: .
CDR3nt: TGTGCCAGCAGTGTCCTTACTAGCGGGACCCGCGGGGGGGAGCTGTTTTTT
CDR3aa: CASSVLTSGTRGGELFF

v_gene: TRBV7-9
j_gene: TRBJ2-3
d_gene: .
abundance: .
CDR3nt: TGTGCCAGCAGAACCGCCGGGACCCCCGGAGATACGCAGTATTTT
CDR3aa: CASRTAGTPGDTQYF

v_gene: TRBV5-6
j_gene: TRBJ1-4
d_gene: TRBD1
abundance: .
CDR3nt: TGTGCCAGCAGCGTTGGTGACAGGGGGTATGAAAAACTGTTTTTT
CDR3aa: CASSVGDRGYEKLFF

v_gene: TRBV7-9
j_gene: TRBJ2-7
d_gene: .
abundance: .
CDR3nt: TGTGCCAGCAGCTTAGCCGACTACGAGCAGTACTTC
CDR3aa: CASSLADYEQYF